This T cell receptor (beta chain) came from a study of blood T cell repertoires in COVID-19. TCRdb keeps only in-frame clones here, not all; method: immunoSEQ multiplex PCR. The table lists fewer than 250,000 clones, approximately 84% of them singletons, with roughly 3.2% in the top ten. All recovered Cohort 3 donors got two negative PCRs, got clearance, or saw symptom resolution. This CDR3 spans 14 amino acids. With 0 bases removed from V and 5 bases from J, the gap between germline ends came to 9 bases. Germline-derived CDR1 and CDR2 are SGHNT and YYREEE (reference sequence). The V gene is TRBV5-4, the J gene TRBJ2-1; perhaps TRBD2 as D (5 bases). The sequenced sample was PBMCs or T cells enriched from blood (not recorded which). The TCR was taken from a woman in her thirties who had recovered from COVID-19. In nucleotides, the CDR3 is TGTGCCAGCAGCTTGGTAGCGTCACACAATGAGCAGTTCTTC. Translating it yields CASSLVASHNEQFF.